This T cell receptor beta chain is from a study of memory CD4+ T cells and cytomegalovirus serostatus. Overall study context: Healthy Belgian adult donors included nine or ten CMV-positive and about two dozen CMV-negative people.

About this clone itself: Antigen: not known. At one end the junction does not follow the germline gene, possibly because of a read error.

Study-level findings and limits: A US-trained random forest predicted CMV serostatus with median AUC around 0.9. Each of 60 to 80 CMV-associated TCRbeta sequences occurred in one to five individuals.

CDR1 MDHEN and CDR2 SYDVKM come from the germline V gene. The CDR3 loop spans 15 amino acids. Single viable CD3+CD4+CD8-CD45RO+ cells were sorted as the memory CD4+ T cells. Data came from immunoSEQ multiplex PCR; TCRdb stores just in-frame clones and leaves some out. This table holds over 50,000 clones, roughly 79% found once. The origin of this receptor is an adult in good health and CMV-seronegative. The J gene is TRBJ1-1, the V gene TRBV28; 9 bases are shared with TRBD1. The sequenced sample consisted of memory CD4+ T cells from blood. This chain's CDR3 is CASSPGGTGNAEAFF. In nucleotides, the CDR3 is TGTGCCAGCAGTCCGGGCGGGACAGGGAACGCTGAAGCTTTCTTT.